This TCR beta chain is drawn from a study of blood T cell repertoires in COVID-19. Study-wide context: Spain, Italy and the United States supplied samples that represented acute and convalescent COVID-19. From T cells, B-cell-depleted T cells, or PBMCs came the material, which was cDNA or gDNA.

The CDR3 spans 17 residues. Germline V gives CDR1 MGHRA, CDR2 YSYEKL. J gave up 2 bases and V 4 bases, and 8 bases lay outside the gene matches. Authors' processing steps: Estimation of nucleated cell counts relied on the amplification of reference gene primers. The assay was immunoSEQ multiplex PCR, and TCRdb's table has in-frame clones only and misses some. That table gives V, J and clone size, and the DNA gave D and trimming. The table has some 98,000 clones, 80% seen once. The sequence derives from a human donor in a cohort sampled during active COVID-19. Sequencing was performed on peripheral blood. The chain has TRBV4-1 and TRBJ2-7, with TRBD2 matching 13 bases. CDR3 loop: CASSPGTSGNSPYEQYF. The DNA for the CDR3 is TGCGCCAGCAGCCCGGGGACTAGCGGGAATAGCCCCTACGAGCAGTACTTC.